A selection of T cell receptor beta chains follows, all from one sample in a study of shared clonotypes between healthy human individuals. TCRdb's copy holds only in-frame clones and misses some; the assay was immunoSEQ multiplex PCR. The sample lists roughly 2 million clones, roughly 94% seen once, with about 1.1% in the top ten. The sample taken for sequencing was naive CD8+ T cells sorted from blood. Source of these receptors: a man between 18 and 35 years old in good health. Both conserved end residues are part of each CDR3. D genes are given only for firm matches. A row's size may be missing; if present it is once, few, many or a size class.

D gene: TRBD1; J gene: TRBJ1-2; V gene: TRBV4-1; clone size: .; CDR3 protein: CASSPIVGAGGTYGYTF; CDR3 DNA: TGCGCCAGCAGTCCTATTGTGGGAGCAGGGGGCACCTATGGCTACACCTTC
D gene: .; J gene: TRBJ1-6; V gene: TRBV4-1; clone size: .; CDR3 protein: CASSQDHRTDSSYNSPLHF; CDR3 DNA: TGCGCCAGCAGCCAAGATCACCGGACAGATAGCTCCTATAATTCACCCCTCCACTTT
D gene: .; J gene: TRBJ1-2; V gene: TRBV27; clone size: .; CDR3 protein: CASSSTTGANYGYTF; CDR3 DNA: TGTGCCAGCAGTTCGACCACCGGAGCTAACTATGGCTACACCTTC
D gene: .; J gene: TRBJ1-6; V gene: TRBV9; clone size: .; CDR3 protein: CASSVSTLHNSPLHF; CDR3 DNA: TGTGCCAGCAGCGTATCGACACTCCATAATTCACCCCTCCACTTT
D gene: TRBD2; J gene: TRBJ2-7; V gene: TRBV13; clone size: .; CDR3 protein: CASSLEASGVYEQYF; CDR3 DNA: TGTGCCAGCAGCTTAGAGGCTAGCGGGGTCTACGAGCAGTACTTC
D gene: .; J gene: TRBJ2-1; V gene: TRBV9; clone size: .; CDR3 protein: CASSVSKGEQFF; CDR3 DNA: TGTGCCAGCAGCGTAAGCAAGGGTGAGCAGTTCTTC
D gene: .; J gene: TRBJ1-1; V gene: TRBV11-2; clone size: .; CDR3 protein: CASSLGLTEAFF; CDR3 DNA: TGTGCCAGCAGCTTAGGGCTGACTGAAGCTTTCTTT
D gene: TRBD2; J gene: TRBJ2-7; V gene: TRBV2; clone size: .; CDR3 protein: CASKVAGESYEQYF; CDR3 DNA: TGTGCCAGCAAGGTAGCGGGAGAGTCCTACGAGCAGTACTTC
D gene: .; J gene: TRBJ2-1; V gene: TRBV7-6; clone size: .; CDR3 protein: CASSLAGEYNEQFF; CDR3 DNA: TGTGCCAGCAGCTTAGCGGGGGAATACAATGAGCAGTTCTTC
D gene: .; J gene: TRBJ2-2; V gene: TRBV7-9; clone size: .; CDR3 protein: CASSPSLGIGELFF; CDR3 DNA: TGTGCCAGCAGCCCAAGTCTGGGGATCGGGGAGCTGTTTTTT
D gene: .; J gene: TRBJ2-7; V gene: TRBV28; clone size: .; CDR3 protein: CATQRDGFGNF; CDR3 DNA: TGTGCCACACAACGGGACGGCTTCGGGAACTTC
D gene: .; J gene: TRBJ1-1; V gene: TRBV27; clone size: .; CDR3 protein: CASSPRLRPEAFF; CDR3 DNA: TGTGCCAGCAGCCCACGACTCCGCCCTGAAGCTTTCTTT
D gene: .; J gene: TRBJ1-2; V gene: TRBV29-1; clone size: .; CDR3 protein: CSVEDQGGYTF; CDR3 DNA: TGCAGCGTTGAAGATCAAGGTGGCTACACCTTC
D gene: .; J gene: TRBJ1-1; V gene: TRBV5-1; clone size: .; CDR3 protein: CASSLGGNMGEAFF; CDR3 DNA: TGCGCCAGCAGCTTGGGTGGAAATATGGGTGAAGCTTTCTTT
D gene: .; J gene: TRBJ2-5; V gene: TRBV28; clone size: .; CDR3 protein: CASSPGLNWETQYF; CDR3 DNA: TGTGCCAGCAGCCCGGGACTCAATTGGGAGACCCAGTACTTC
D gene: TRBD2; J gene: TRBJ2-3; V gene: TRBV4-3; clone size: .; CDR3 protein: CASSPSGSPDTQYF; CDR3 DNA: TGCGCCAGCAGCCCTAGCGGGAGCCCAGATACGCAGTATTTT
D gene: TRBD2; J gene: TRBJ2-1; V gene: TRBV10-3; clone size: .; CDR3 protein: CAISTSGEVVYNEQFF; CDR3 DNA: TGTGCCATCAGCACTAGCGGGGAGGTGGTCTACAATGAGCAGTTCTTC
D gene: .; J gene: TRBJ2-6; V gene: TRBV27; clone size: .; CDR3 protein: CASSRLVGGSGANVLTF; CDR3 DNA: TGTGCCAGCAGCCGCTTGGTTGGAGGCTCTGGGGCCAACGTCCTGACTTTC
D gene: .; J gene: TRBJ1-1; V gene: TRBV5-4; clone size: .; CDR3 protein: CASPGGTEAFF; CDR3 DNA: TGTGCCAGCCCGGGGGGCACTGAAGCTTTCTTT
D gene: TRBD1; J gene: TRBJ2-7; V gene: TRBV19; clone size: .; CDR3 protein: CASSITGVSYEQYF; CDR3 DNA: TGTGCCAGTAGTATAACAGGGGTCTCCTACGAGCAGTACTTC
D gene: TRBD1; J gene: TRBJ2-7; V gene: TRBV13; clone size: .; CDR3 protein: CASSSPGTDYEQYF; CDR3 DNA: TGTGCCAGCAGCTCGCCCGGGACAGACTACGAGCAGTACTTC
D gene: .; J gene: TRBJ2-2; V gene: TRBV4-3; clone size: once; CDR3 protein: CASSQDPFPTGELFF; CDR3 DNA: TGCGCCAGCAGCCAAGACCCCTTTCCCACCGGGGAGCTGTTTTTT
D gene: .; J gene: TRBJ2-1; V gene: TRBV7-9; clone size: .; CDR3 protein: CASSSSFSYNEQFF; CDR3 DNA: TGTGCCAGCAGCTCCAGCTTCTCCTACAATGAGCAGTTCTTC
D gene: .; J gene: TRBJ1-5; V gene: TRBV5-8; clone size: .; CDR3 protein: CASSWGDNMNQPQHF; CDR3 DNA: TGTGCCAGCAGCTGGGGGGACAACATGAATCAGCCCCAGCATTTT
D gene: TRBD1; J gene: TRBJ2-3; V gene: TRBV7-9; clone size: once; CDR3 protein: CASSTDREGIWYF; CDR3 DNA: TGTGCCAGCAGCACCGACAGGGAAGGGATTTGGTATTTT
D gene: .; J gene: TRBJ1-1; V gene: TRBV29-1; clone size: once; CDR3 protein: CSVGGGEGNTEAFF; CDR3 DNA: TGCAGCGTGGGGGGCGGGGAGGGAAACACTGAAGCTTTCTTT
D gene: TRBD2; J gene: TRBJ2-5; V gene: TRBV27; clone size: once; CDR3 protein: CASSGSGSQETQYF; CDR3 DNA: TGTGCCAGCAGCGGTAGCGGGAGTCAGGAGACCCAGTACTTC
D gene: .; J gene: TRBJ2-7; V gene: TRBV16; clone size: .; CDR3 protein: CASSHTGTYEQYF; CDR3 DNA: TGTGCCAGCAGCCACACAGGGACCTACGAGCAGTACTTC
D gene: .; J gene: TRBJ1-2; V gene: TRBV11-2; clone size: few; CDR3 protein: CASSLNEQALGGYGYTF; CDR3 DNA: TGTGCCAGCAGCTTAAATGAGCAGGCCTTAGGAGGCTATGGCTACACCTTC
D gene: .; J gene: TRBJ1-1; V gene: TRBV7-2; clone size: .; CDR3 protein: CASSSEIGEAFF; CDR3 DNA: TGTGCCAGCAGCTCGGAGATTGGTGAAGCTTTCTTT
D gene: .; J gene: TRBJ1-2; V gene: TRBV5-4; clone size: .; CDR3 protein: CASSLSMETNYGYTF; CDR3 DNA: TGTGCCAGCAGCTTGTCCATGGAAACTAACTATGGCTACACCTTC
D gene: .; J gene: TRBJ1-1; V gene: TRBV5-4; clone size: .; CDR3 protein: CASSSPGGRVFTEAFF; CDR3 DNA: TGTGCCAGCAGCTCGCCCGGGGGGCGGGTGTTCACTGAAGCTTTCTTT
D gene: .; J gene: TRBJ1-2; V gene: TRBV5-6; clone size: .; CDR3 protein: CASSLVSGDGYTF; CDR3 DNA: TGTGCCAGCAGCTTGGTTTCGGGGGATGGCTACACCTTC
D gene: .; J gene: TRBJ2-7; V gene: TRBV27; clone size: .; CDR3 protein: CASSTLGGVSYEQYF; CDR3 DNA: TGTGCCAGCAGCACCCTCGGCGGGGTCTCCTACGAGCAGTACTTC
D gene: TRBD2; J gene: TRBJ2-3; V gene: TRBV10-2; clone size: .; CDR3 protein: CASQASGSSVDTQYF; CDR3 DNA: TGCGCCAGCCAAGCTAGCGGGAGTTCGGTAGATACGCAGTATTTT
D gene: .; J gene: TRBJ2-2; V gene: TRBV6-1; clone size: .; CDR3 protein: CASSDPLNYREAGELFF; CDR3 DNA: TGTGCCAGCAGTGACCCACTTAATTACAGGGAGGCCGGGGAGCTGTTTTTT
D gene: TRBD2; J gene: TRBJ2-7; V gene: TRBV5-5; clone size: .; CDR3 protein: CASSFSSGGYEQYF; CDR3 DNA: TGTGCCAGCAGCTTTTCTAGCGGTGGCTACGAGCAGTACTTC
D gene: .; J gene: TRBJ2-3; V gene: TRBV10-3; clone size: .; CDR3 protein: CAISESRWAGTDTQYF; CDR3 DNA: TGTGCCATCAGTGAGTCTCGGTGGGCTGGAACAGATACGCAGTATTTT
D gene: TRBD1; J gene: TRBJ2-5; V gene: TRBV28; clone size: .; CDR3 protein: CASTQVPGGGLETQYF; CDR3 DNA: TGTGCCAGCACCCAAGTCCCAGGGGGCGGTTTGGAGACCCAGTACTTC
D gene: .; J gene: TRBJ2-3; V gene: TRBV5-8; clone size: .; CDR3 protein: CASSLDGSTDTQYF; CDR3 DNA: TGTGCCAGCAGCTTGGATGGAAGCACAGATACGCAGTATTTT
D gene: TRBD1; J gene: TRBJ2-7; V gene: TRBV4-3; clone size: once; CDR3 protein: CASSQARPRDSDYEQYF; CDR3 DNA: TGCGCCAGCAGCCAAGCTCGTCCTCGGGACAGCGACTACGAGCAGTACTTC
D gene: TRBD2; J gene: TRBJ2-7; V gene: TRBV10-1; clone size: .; CDR3 protein: CASSEFLFTSGRDSSYEQYF; CDR3 DNA: TGCGCCAGCAGTGAGTTTCTTTTTACTAGCGGGAGGGATAGCTCCTACGAGCAGTACTTC
D gene: TRBD2; J gene: TRBJ2-1; V gene: TRBV11-2; clone size: once; CDR3 protein: CASSLDLSGGGNEQFF; CDR3 DNA: TGTGCCAGCAGCTTAGATCTATCGGGGGGAGGGAATGAGCAGTTCTTC
D gene: .; J gene: TRBJ2-3; V gene: TRBV27; clone size: .; CDR3 protein: CASSSRSSTDTQYF; CDR3 DNA: TGTGCCAGCAGTTCACGGAGTAGCACAGATACGCAGTATTTT
D gene: .; J gene: TRBJ2-5; V gene: TRBV5-6; clone size: .; CDR3 protein: CASSSDGRETQYF; CDR3 DNA: TGTGCCAGCAGCTCGGACGGGCGGGAGACCCAGTACTTC
D gene: TRBD1; J gene: TRBJ1-4; V gene: TRBV28; clone size: .; CDR3 protein: CASSLAPGQTYEKLFF; CDR3 DNA: TGTGCCAGCAGTCTCGCCCCGGGACAGACCTATGAAAAACTGTTTTTT
D gene: TRBD1; J gene: TRBJ2-3; V gene: TRBV19; clone size: once; CDR3 protein: CASSTDREDPQYF; CDR3 DNA: TGTGCCAGTAGTACGGACAGGGAGGATCCGCAGTATTTT
D gene: TRBD1; J gene: TRBJ2-7; V gene: TRBV2; clone size: .; CDR3 protein: CASSEHTGDQPSYYEQYF; CDR3 DNA: TGTGCCAGCAGTGAGCATACAGGGGACCAGCCATCATATTACGAGCAGTACTTC
D gene: TRBD1; J gene: TRBJ2-3; V gene: TRBV25-1; clone size: .; CDR3 protein: CASTSDRDLFTDTQYF; CDR3 DNA: TGTGCCAGCACCTCGGACAGGGATCTCTTCACAGATACGCAGTATTTT
D gene: .; J gene: TRBJ2-7; V gene: TRBV5-4; clone size: .; CDR3 protein: CASSLATDLPYEQYF; CDR3 DNA: TGTGCCAGCAGCTTGGCTACAGATCTACCTTACGAGCAGTACTTC